This T cell receptor (beta chain) was captured by sequencing in a study of molecular identifiers for immune sequencing clone quantification. Study-wide points: Among effectors, clones above 20 RNA copies held over 97% of molecules; among naive cells, under 1%.

This clonotype was counted ten times or more. The target antigen is unknown. TCRdb fed the PCR reads into MiXCR, producing one record per CDR3 protein. The sample carries about 640,000 distinct CDR3 sequences, just under 20% recorded once. Sequencing was performed on naive CD8+ T cells from blood, with Jurkat cell RNA spiked in. Subset of the sample: FACS-sorted CD8+CD4-CCR7+CD45RA+ naive T cells. This sequence originates from a human donor in good health. Some libraries in this study had Jurkat cell RNA spiked in.

The CDR3 loop is CASSQPGTDYGYTF. The CDR3 region has the DNA TGTGCCAGCAGCCAACCCGGGACAGACTATGGCTACACCTTC. The chain carries TRBV3-1 and TRBJ1-2; 7 bases agree with TRBD1. CDR3 length: 14 residues. CDR1 is LGHDT and CDR2 is YNNKEL in the germline V gene (reference sequence). V lost 2 bases to trimming and J lost 3 bases; unmatched junction nucleotides: 3. The variable domain in full, with the rest retrieved from reference TRBV3-1 and TRBJ1-2, is DTAVSQTPKYLVTQMGNDKSIKCEQNLGHDTMYWYKQDSKKFLKIMFSYNNKELIINETVPNRFSPKSPDKAHLNLHINSLELGDSAVYFCASSQPGTDYGYTFGSGTRLTVV.